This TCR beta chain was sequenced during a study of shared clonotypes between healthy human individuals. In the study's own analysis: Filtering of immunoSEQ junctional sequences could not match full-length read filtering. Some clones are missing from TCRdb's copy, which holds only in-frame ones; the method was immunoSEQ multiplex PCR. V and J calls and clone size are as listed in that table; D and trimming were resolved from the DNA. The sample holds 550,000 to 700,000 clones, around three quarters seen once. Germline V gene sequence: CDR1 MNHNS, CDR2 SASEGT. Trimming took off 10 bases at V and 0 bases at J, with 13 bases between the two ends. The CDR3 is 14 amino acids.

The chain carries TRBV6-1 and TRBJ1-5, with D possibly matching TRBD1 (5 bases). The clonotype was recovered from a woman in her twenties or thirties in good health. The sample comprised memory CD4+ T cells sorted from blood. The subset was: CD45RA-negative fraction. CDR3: CATDRGSSNQPQHF. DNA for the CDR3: TGTGCCACCGATCGGGGGAGTAGCAATCAGCCCCAGCATTTT.